Listed below are T cell receptor beta chains from one sample, sequenced in a study of control samples from healthy donors and cancer patients. Sequenced by immunoSEQ multiplex PCR; TCRdb stores in-frame clones only, minus some. The sample contains some 120,000 clones, roughly 84% of which appear only once. Sequencing was carried out using blood. These receptors all stem from a man in his forties in good health. The CDR3 runs from the conserved cysteine through the conserved F or W. D genes are given only for firm matches. Where a row states a size, it is once, few, many or the class of an expanded clone; other rows omit it.

V	D	size	J	DNA	CDR3
TRBV9	TRBD1	NA	TRBJ2-2	TGTGCCAGCAGCGCCGGGACAGGGCCCGCCGGGGAGCTGTTTTTT	CASSAGTGPAGELFF
TRBV4-3	NA	NA	TRBJ2-7	TGCGCCAGCAGCCACGACAAGGGCGGCTACGAGCAGTACTTC	CASSHDKGGYEQYF
TRBV11-3	NA	NA	TRBJ2-3	TGTGCCAGCAGCTTTCTCCAACTAGCAGATACGCAGTATTTT	CASSFLQLADTQYF
TRBV7-8	NA	NA	TRBJ2-7	TGTGCCAGCAGCCGCGGCGCCGGGGGTTACGAGCAGTACTTC	CASSRGAGGYEQYF
TRBV7-2	NA	NA	TRBJ1-1	TGTGCCAGCAGCTTAGGTCCAGGGCCGAACACTGAAGCTTTCTTT	CASSLGPGPNTEAFF
TRBV10-2	TRBD1	NA	TRBJ1-2	TGCGCCAGCAGTGACGGCAGGGGGAACTATGGCTACACCTTC	CASSDGRGNYGYTF
TRBV5-6	NA	once	TRBJ1-2	TGTGCCAGCAGCTTCCCAAGGGGAAAGGATGGCTACACCTTC	CASSFPRGKDGYTF
TRBV9	NA	NA	TRBJ1-2	TGTGCCAGCAGCGTAGATGGAGTCTATGGCTACACCTTC	CASSVDGVYGYTF
TRBV6-5	NA	NA	TRBJ2-1	TGTGCCTCTCGTCGGGGGCAGAACAATGAGCAGTTCTTC	CASRRGQNNEQFF
TRBV5-4	NA	NA	TRBJ2-3	TGTGCCAGCAGCTTTGGGGGCACAGATACGCAGTATTTT	CASSFGGTDTQYF
TRBV29-1	NA	NA	TRBJ1-2	TGCAGCGTTGAGCCACAGGAGACTAACTATGGCTACACCTTC	CSVEPQETNYGYTF
TRBV7-9	TRBD1	NA	TRBJ1-1	TGTGCCAGCAGCTTTGGGACAGGTAACCCGAACACTGAAGCTTTCTTT	CASSFGTGNPNTEAFF
TRBV7-2	NA	NA	TRBJ1-4	TGTGCCAGCAGCTTAGGGGGGTCGCGGGAAAAACTGTTTTTT	CASSLGGSREKLFF
TRBV12-5	NA	once	TRBJ2-7	TGTGCTAGTGGTTTGGACCAGGGACAGCAGTACTTC	CASGLDQGQQYF
TRBV24-1	TRBD1	NA	TRBJ2-1	TGTGCCACCAGCATGACAGGGGAATTATACAATGAGCAGTTCTTC	CATSMTGELYNEQFF
TRBV7-3	TRBD2	NA	TRBJ2-4	TGTGCCAGCAGCCCATCTAGCGGGGGCAGGACCAAAAACATTCAGTACTTC	CASSPSSGGRTKNIQYF
TRBV29-1	TRBD1	NA	TRBJ2-1	TGCAGCGTTGAGGGACAGGCGTTCTACAATGAGCAGTTCTTC	CSVEGQAFYNEQFF